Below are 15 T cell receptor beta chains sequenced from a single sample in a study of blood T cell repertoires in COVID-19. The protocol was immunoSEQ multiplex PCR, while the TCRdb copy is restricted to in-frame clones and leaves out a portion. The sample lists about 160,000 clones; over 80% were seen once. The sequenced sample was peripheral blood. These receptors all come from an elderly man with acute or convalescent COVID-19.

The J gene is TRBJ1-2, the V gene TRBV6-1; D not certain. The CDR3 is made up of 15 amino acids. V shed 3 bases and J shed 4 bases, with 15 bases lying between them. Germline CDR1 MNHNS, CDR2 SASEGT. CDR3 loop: CASSEQVGGSYGYTF. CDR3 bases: TGTGCCAGCAGTGAGCAGGTGGGCGGGAGCTATGGCTACACCTTC.

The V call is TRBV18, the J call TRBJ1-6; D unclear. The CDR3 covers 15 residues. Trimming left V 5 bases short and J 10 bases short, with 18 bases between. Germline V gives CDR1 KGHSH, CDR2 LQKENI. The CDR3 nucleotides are TGTGCCAGCTCAACCGTGGGCGCTTCGAGCTCACCCCTCCACTTT. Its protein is CASSTVGASSSPLHF.

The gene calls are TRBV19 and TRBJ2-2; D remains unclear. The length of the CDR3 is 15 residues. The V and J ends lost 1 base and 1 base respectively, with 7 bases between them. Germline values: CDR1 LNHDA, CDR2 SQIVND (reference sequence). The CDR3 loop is CASSIGFLNTGELFF. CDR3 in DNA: TGTGCCAGTAGTATAGGTTTCCTGAACACCGGGGAGCTGTTTTTT.

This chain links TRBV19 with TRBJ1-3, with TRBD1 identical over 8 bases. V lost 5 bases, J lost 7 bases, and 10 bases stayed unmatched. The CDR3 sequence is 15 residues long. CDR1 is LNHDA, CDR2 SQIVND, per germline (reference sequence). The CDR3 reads CASSRHQGAGNTIYF. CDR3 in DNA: TGTGCCAGTAGTCGCCACCAGGGGGCAGGGAACACCATATATTTT. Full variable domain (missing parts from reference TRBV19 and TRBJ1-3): DGGITQSPKYLFRKEGQNVTLSCEQNLNHDAMYWYRQDPGQGLRLIYYSQIVNDFQKGDIAEGYSVSREKKESFPLTVTSAQKNPTAFYLCASSRHQGAGNTIYFGEGSWLTVV.

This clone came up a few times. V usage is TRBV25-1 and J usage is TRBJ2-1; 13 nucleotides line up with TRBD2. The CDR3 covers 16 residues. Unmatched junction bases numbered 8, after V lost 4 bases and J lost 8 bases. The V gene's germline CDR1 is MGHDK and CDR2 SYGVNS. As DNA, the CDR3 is TGTGCCAGCAGTGCCTGGACTAGCGGGAGAGCGCATGAGCAGTTCTTC. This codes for CASSAWTSGRAHEQFF. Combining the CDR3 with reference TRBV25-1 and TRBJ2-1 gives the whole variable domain EADIYQTPRYLVIGTGKKITLECSQTMGHDKMYWYQQDPGMELHLIHYSYGVNSTEKGDLSSESTVSRIRTEHFPLTLESARPSHTSQYLCASSAWTSGRAHEQFFGPGTRLTVL.

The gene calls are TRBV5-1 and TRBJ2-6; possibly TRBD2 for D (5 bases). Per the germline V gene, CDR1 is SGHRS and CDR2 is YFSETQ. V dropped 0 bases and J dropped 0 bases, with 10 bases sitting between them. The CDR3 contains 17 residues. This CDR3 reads CASSLVGASSGANVLTF. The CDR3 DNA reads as TGCGCCAGCAGCTTGGTGGGAGCCAGCTCTGGGGCCAACGTCCTGACTTTC.

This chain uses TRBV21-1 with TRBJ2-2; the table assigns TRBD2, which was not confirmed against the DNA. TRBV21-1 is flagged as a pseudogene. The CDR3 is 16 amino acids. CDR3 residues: CASSNCGLTNTGELFF. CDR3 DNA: TGTGCCAGCAGCAATTGTGGACTCACAAACACCGGGGAGCTGTTTTTT.

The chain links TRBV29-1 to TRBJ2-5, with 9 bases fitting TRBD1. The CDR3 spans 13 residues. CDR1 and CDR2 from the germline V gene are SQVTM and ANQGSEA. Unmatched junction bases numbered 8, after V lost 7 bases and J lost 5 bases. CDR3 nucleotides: TGCAGCGCAGACAGGGGGGTTGGGGAGACCCAGTACTTC. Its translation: CSADRGVGETQYF.

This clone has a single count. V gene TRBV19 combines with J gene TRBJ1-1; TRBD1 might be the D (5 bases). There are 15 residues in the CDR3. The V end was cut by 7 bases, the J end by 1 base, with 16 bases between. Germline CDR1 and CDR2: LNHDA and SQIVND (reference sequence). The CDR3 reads CASKPTAGGNTEAFF. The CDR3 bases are TGTGCCAGTAAGCCGACCGCGGGGGGGAACACTGAAGCTTTCTTT.

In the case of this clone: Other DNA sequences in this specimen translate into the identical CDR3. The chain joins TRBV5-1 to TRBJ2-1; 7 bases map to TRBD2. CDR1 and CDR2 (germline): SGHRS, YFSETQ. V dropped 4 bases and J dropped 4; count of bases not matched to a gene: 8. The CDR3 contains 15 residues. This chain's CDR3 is CASSRNSGSYNEQFF. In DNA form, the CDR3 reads TGCGCCAGCAGCAGGAATAGCGGGTCGTACAATGAGCAGTTCTTC.

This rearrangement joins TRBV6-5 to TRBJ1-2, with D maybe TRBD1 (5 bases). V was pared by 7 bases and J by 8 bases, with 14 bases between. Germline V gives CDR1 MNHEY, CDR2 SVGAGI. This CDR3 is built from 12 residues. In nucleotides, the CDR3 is TGTGCCAGCACCGGGGCTGCGGGGGGCTACACCTTC. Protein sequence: CASTGAAGGYTF.

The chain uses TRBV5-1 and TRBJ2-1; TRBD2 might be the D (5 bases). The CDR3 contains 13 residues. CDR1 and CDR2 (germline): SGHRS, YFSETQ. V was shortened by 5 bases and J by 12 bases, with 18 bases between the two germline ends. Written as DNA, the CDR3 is TGCGCCAGCAGATGGGCCTTAGCGCCAACGCAGTTCTTC. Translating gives CASRWALAPTQFF.

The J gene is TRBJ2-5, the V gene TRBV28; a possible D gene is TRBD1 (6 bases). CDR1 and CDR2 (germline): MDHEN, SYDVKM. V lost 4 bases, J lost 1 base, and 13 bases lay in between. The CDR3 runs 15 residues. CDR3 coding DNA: TGTGCCAGCAGTTCAAGCACAGGGACCCAAGAGACCCAGTACTTC. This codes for CASSSSTGTQETQYF.

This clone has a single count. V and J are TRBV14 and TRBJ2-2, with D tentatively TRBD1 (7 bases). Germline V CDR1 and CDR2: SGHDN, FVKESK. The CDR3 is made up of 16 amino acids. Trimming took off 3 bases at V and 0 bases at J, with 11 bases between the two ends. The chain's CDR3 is CASSHPRGANTGELFF. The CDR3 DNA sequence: TGTGCCAGCAGCCACCCCAGGGGGGCGAACACCGGGGAGCTGTTTTTT.

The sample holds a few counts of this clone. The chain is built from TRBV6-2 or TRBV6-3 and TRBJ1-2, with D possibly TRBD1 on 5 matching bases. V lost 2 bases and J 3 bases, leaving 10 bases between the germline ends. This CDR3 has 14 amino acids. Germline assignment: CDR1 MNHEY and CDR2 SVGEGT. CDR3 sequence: CASSYVGADYGYTF. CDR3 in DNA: TGTGCCAGCAGTTACGTAGGGGCGGACTATGGCTACACCTTC.